This T cell receptor (beta chain) was sequenced in a study of cytomegalovirus exposure and HLA in healthy donors. Whole-study context: For the roughly 370 genotyped donors, over 80% fell within the Caucasian-associated ancestry cluster.

Germline V gene sequence: CDR1 SEHNR, CDR2 FQNEAQ (reference sequence). The CDR3 covers 14 residues. On this clone: The antigen is unknown.

Findings and caveats of the study: Presence/absence analyses assumed roughly uniform sequencing depth across donors.

13 Jbeta primers and 60 Vbeta primers were used for the PCR. TCRdb's table, derived via immunoSEQ multiplex PCR, lists solely in-frame clones and lacks some. This table has tens of thousands of clones, roughly 80% appearing once. The sequencing input was PBMCs. The chain uses TRBV7-9 and TRBJ2-5; 9 nucleotides line up with TRBD1. The J call is doubtful: the DNA matches TRBJ2-7 better. The sequence came from a woman in her forties in good health and CMV-seropositive. The CDR3 sequence is CASSLGQGTYEQYF. CDR3 sequence (DNA): TGTGCCAGCAGCCTTGGACAGGGGACCTACGAGCAGTACTTC.